The subject of this entry is one TCR beta chain. Assay used: immunoSEQ multiplex PCR; TCRdb lists only in-frame clones, some missing. The sample holds 80,000 to 100,000 clones, around 80% seen once. The data are from a study of blood T cell repertoires in COVID-19. The CDR3 sequence is 14 residues long. Per the germline V gene, CDR1 is MNHNY and CDR2 is SVGAGI (reference sequence). V dropped 4 bases and J dropped 4; count of bases not matched to a gene: 5. The rearrangement links TRBV6-6 to TRBJ1-2; TRBD1 matches at 8 bases. This receptor was obtained from a man between 45 and 60 years old who had recovered from COVID-19. The sequenced sample consisted of peripheral blood. In DNA, the CDR3 is TGTGCCAGCAGTTCGACAGGGGAGCCCTATGGCTACACCTTC. Encoded protein: CASSSTGEPYGYTF.